The 18 T cell receptor beta chains reported below all come from one sample, sequenced in a study of patients and donors after allogeneic stem cell transplantation. MiXCR, applied by TCRdb to the RT-PCR reads, yields one record per CDR3 protein. The sample shows under 1,500 distinct CDR3 sequences, about 5% of them seen only once. The sequencing input was blood, either unsorted or a sorted T cell fraction (not recorded which). These receptor sequences come from a human donor who was either an allogeneic HSCT recipient or a stem cell or donor lymphocyte infusion donor (not recorded which). It is not recorded whose cells these are; they may come from a transplant donor.

By share, this clonotype counts as medium-sized (0.01 to 0.1%). The chain employs TRBV5-5 and TRBJ2-7, with 8 bases identical to TRBD2. This CDR3 spans 15 amino acids. Trimming took 4 bases from V and 3 from J; bases not matched to a gene: 9. In germline, CDR1 is SGHKS, CDR2 YYEKEE (reference sequence). CDR3 in DNA: TGTGCCAGCAGCCAAACACTAGCGGACCTCTACGAGCAGTACTTC. Its translation is CASSQTLADLYEQYF.

This sequence joins TRBV28 and TRBJ2-3; D gene ambiguous. V lost 7 bases and J 2 bases, leaving 10 bases between the germline ends. CDR1 MDHEN and CDR2 SYDVKM come from the germline V gene. There are 13 residues in the CDR3. The CDR3, as DNA: TGTGCCAGCACCCTCCAGTACACAGATACGCAGTATTTT. This encodes CASTLQYTDTQYF.

In its sample, this clonotype ranks as large. The rearrangement links TRBV5-1 to TRBJ2-1, with 8 bases lining up with TRBD2. The germline gives CDR1 SGHRS, CDR2 YFSETQ. This CDR3 region has 16 residues. Trimming cost V 3 bases and J 2 bases; bases outside gene matches: 7. DNA for the CDR3: TGCGCCAGCAGCTCAAGCGGGAGTAGCGCCTACAATGAGCAGTTCTTC. Translating gives CASSSSGSSAYNEQFF. The whole variable domain, filled in from reference TRBV5-1 and TRBJ2-1, reads KAGVTQTPRYLIKTRGQQVTLSCSPISGHRSVSWYQQTPGQGLQFLFEYFSETQRNKGNFPGRFSGRQFSNSRSEMNVSTLELGDSALYLCASSSSGSSAYNEQFFGPGTRLTVL.

This clonotype is large within its sample. The chain carries TRBV7-8 and TRBJ2-5, with 7 bases fitting TRBD1. Germline V gives CDR1 SGHVS, CDR2 FQNEAQ. Germline trimming cut 4 bases from V and 2 bases from J; bases unmatched to any gene: 1. The CDR3 runs to 13 residues. The CDR3 here is CASSWGQQETQYF. The CDR3 nucleotides are TGTGCCAGCAGCTGGGGACAGCAAGAGACCCAGTACTTC.

This clonotype came up a few times. The CDR3 region has the DNA TGTGCCAGCAGGGGCGGAATGGGCAATCAGCCCCAGCATTTT. As protein: CASRGGMGNQPQHF. The chain has TRBV6-5 and TRBJ1-5, with D hard to call. Trimming pared 6 bases from V and 2 bases from J, leaving 11 bases between. This CDR3 contains 14 residues. Per the germline V gene, CDR1 is MNHEY and CDR2 is SVGAGI.

This clonotype qualifies as medium-sized (0.01 to 0.1%). The chain uses TRBV20-1 and TRBJ2-1, with D maybe TRBD2 (5 bases). Trimming removed 7 bases at V and 6 bases at J, with 13 bases between. The CDR3 loop spans 12 amino acids. Germline loops: CDR1 DFQATT, CDR2 SNEGSKA (reference sequence). CDR3 nucleotide sequence: TGCAGTGGATGGACTTATCCCAATGAGCAGTTCTTC. Residues: CSGWTYPNEQFF.

The table lists this clonotype with a few counts. The chain links TRBV7-2 to TRBJ2-3, with 12 positions matching TRBD2. CDR1 SGHTA and CDR2 FQGNSA come from the germline V gene. There are 16 residues in the CDR3. V dropped 5 bases and J dropped 1; count of bases not matched to a gene: 4. The CDR3 spells CASSPRLAGGTDTQYF. CDR3 coding DNA: TGTGCCAGCAGCCCCAGACTAGCGGGAGGCACAGATACGCAGTATTTT.

This clonotype is labeled as large. The chain recombines TRBV7-2 with TRBJ2-3; 8 bases line up with TRBD2. CDR1 is SGHTA, CDR2 FQGNSA, per germline. V was clipped by 5 bases and J by 2 bases; unmatched bases: 6. CDR3 length equals 15 residues. DNA of the CDR3: TGTGCCAGCAGCCCCGTAGCGGGAAACACAGATACGCAGTATTTT. It encodes CASSPVAGNTDTQYF.

This clonotype is judged medium-sized. The chain joins TRBV19 to TRBJ1-2, with 8 nucleotides matching TRBD1. V dropped 4 bases and J dropped 8; count of bases not matched to a gene: 9. This CDR3 has 14 amino acids. Looked up from germline, CDR1 is LNHDA and CDR2 is SQIVND (reference sequence). Written as DNA, the CDR3 is TGTGCCAGTAGTACCCCGGACAGGGCGAAAGGCTACACCTTC. Translating it yields CASSTPDRAKGYTF.

In its sample, this clonotype was seen a few times. This chain uses TRBV29-1 with TRBJ2-5, with D possibly TRBD2 on 6 matching bases. The germline V gene has CDR1 SQVTM and CDR2 ANQGSEA. CDR3 length equals 14 residues. The germline V and J ends were trimmed by 4 bases and 2 bases, with 14 bases remaining between them. The CDR3 DNA reads TGCAGCGTTGCTGGGGGTCGGGGGCAAGAGACCCAGTACTTC. Encoded protein: CSVAGGRGQETQYF.

This clonotype is categorized as large. V gene TRBV6-1 combines with J gene TRBJ1-5, with D hard to call. Germline CDR1 MNHNS, CDR2 SASEGT. V was pared by 1 base and J by 9 bases, with 10 bases between. The CDR3 is 13 residues long. This CDR3 reads CASSEGGSRPQHF. As DNA, the CDR3 is TGTGCCAGCAGTGAAGGGGGAAGTCGGCCCCAGCATTTT.

This clonotype was observed a handful of times. The V gene is TRBV5-6, the J gene TRBJ2-3, with D possibly being TRBD1 or TRBD2 (5 bases each). Trimming shortened V by 4 bases and J by 5 bases, and 11 bases separated the two germline ends. This CDR3 is built from 13 residues. Per the germline V gene, CDR1 is SGHDT and CDR2 is YYEEEE. In nucleotides, the CDR3 is TGTGCCAGCAGCCTCACGAGGGGAGATACGCAGTATTTT. This sequence encodes CASSLTRGDTQYF. Together with reference TRBV5-6 and TRBJ2-3, the CDR3 gives the full variable domain: DAGVTQSPTHLIKTRGQQVTLRCSPKSGHDTVSWYQQALGQGPQFIFQYYEEEERQRGNFPDRFSGHQFPNYSSELNVNALLLGDSALYLCASSLTRGDTQYFGPGTRLTVL.

This clonotype is deemed medium-sized. The genes are TRBV6-2 or TRBV6-3 and TRBJ2-7; no definite D call. This CDR3 is built from 11 residues. Germline CDR1 reads MNHEY; CDR2 reads SVGEGT. V was cut by 7 bases and J by 1 base, with 5 bases left in between. The CDR3 loop is CASTASYEQYF. In DNA form, the CDR3 reads TGTGCCAGCACCGCTTCCTACGAGCAGTACTTC.

By sample fraction, this clonotype is medium-sized. The rearrangement links TRBV5-1 to TRBJ2-1; 7 bases align to TRBD1. The CDR3 spans 17 residues. Germline V gives CDR1 SGHRS, CDR2 YFSETQ. J was trimmed by 0 bases and V by 7 bases; bases with no gene match: 13. CDR3 loop: CASRNSGTAASYNEQFF. DNA for the CDR3: TGCGCCAGCCGAAACTCCGGGACAGCTGCCTCCTACAATGAGCAGTTCTTC.

This clonotype is judged medium-sized. The CDR3 reads CASSLRQGGSPLHF. CDR3 coding DNA: TGTGCCAGCAGCTTACGACAGGGGGGTTCACCCCTCCACTTT. The rearrangement links TRBV7-2 to TRBJ1-6; 9 bases match TRBD1. Germline-derived CDR1 and CDR2 are SGHTA and FQGNSA. The V gene end was trimmed by 2 bases and the J gene end by 9 bases; junction bases not matched to a gene: 2. This CDR3 has 14 amino acids.

Within the sample, this clonotype is medium-sized. The chain is built from TRBV7-2 and TRBJ2-5; D is undetermined. The ends were cut back, 5 bases at V and 3 bases at J, with 10 bases in the middle. Germline-derived CDR1 and CDR2 are SGHTA and FQGNSA. This CDR3 spans 13 amino acids. The CDR3 region is CASSPPLEETQYF. The CDR3 DNA follows: TGTGCCAGCAGCCCACCCCTGGAAGAGACCCAGTACTTC.

In its sample, this clonotype ranks as large (0.1 to 1%). The V call is TRBV5-4, the J call TRBJ2-1; D is unclear. The germline CDR1 and CDR2 sequences are SGHNT and YYREEE (reference sequence). The CDR3 totals 15 residues. V lost 0 bases and J 0 bases, leaving 7 bases between the germline ends. The DNA of the CDR3 is TGTGCCAGCAGCTTGGACGGAAACTCCTACAATGAGCAGTTCTTC. Its protein product is CASSLDGNSYNEQFF.

By frequency in the sample, this clonotype is medium-sized. This chain uses TRBV6-2 or TRBV6-3 with TRBJ1-4; D gene unclear. CDR3 length: 12 residues. The germline V gene has CDR1 MNHEY and CDR2 SVGEGT. Trimming took off 5 bases at V and 5 bases at J, with 6 bases between the two ends. The CDR3 DNA follows: TGTGCCAGCAGTGAGCAGAATGAAAAACTGTTTTTT. Its translation: CASSEQNEKLFF.